Shown below are 8 T cell receptor beta chains from a single sample sequenced in a study of blood T cell repertoires in COVID-19. Assay used: immunoSEQ multiplex PCR; TCRdb lists only in-frame clones, some missing. Of 150,000 to 200,000 clones in the sample, more than 85% are singletons; the top ten hold roughly 2.1%. The sample consisted of peripheral blood. The origin of the receptors is a woman aged 60-75 years with COVID-19, enrolled during active disease.

V usage is TRBV5-1 and J usage is TRBJ2-1; possibly TRBD1 for D (6 bases). CDR1 and CDR2 (germline): SGHRS, YFSETQ. The CDR3 sequence is 16 residues long. Trimming left V 4 bases short and J 1 base short, with 15 bases between. The DNA for the CDR3 is TGCGCCAGCAGCACGGGACAAACTTTATCCTACAATGAGCAGTTCTTC. It yields the protein CASSTGQTLSYNEQFF. The full variable domain, its missing parts supplied by reference TRBV5-1 and TRBJ2-1, is KAGVTQTPRYLIKTRGQQVTLSCSPISGHRSVSWYQQTPGQGLQFLFEYFSETQRNKGNFPGRFSGRQFSNSRSEMNVSTLELGDSALYLCASSTGQTLSYNEQFFGPGTRLTVL.

The J gene is TRBJ2-3, the V gene TRBV19; 10 nucleotides line up with TRBD1. V was clipped by 6 bases and J by 6 bases; unmatched bases: 12. The germline CDR1 and CDR2 sequences are LNHDA and SQIVND (reference sequence). This CDR3 is 16 amino acids long. The CDR3 protein is CASSPRDRGWMDTQYF. CDR3 bases: TGTGCCAGTAGCCCCAGGGACAGGGGATGGATGGATACGCAGTATTTT.

The chain couples TRBV7-8 to TRBJ1-5; no firm D call. Germline V CDR1 and CDR2: SGHVS, FQNEAQ. The CDR3 runs 18 residues. V was trimmed by 2 bases and J by 1 base, leaving 18 bases between them. CDR3: CASSLSPLRHKSNQPQHF. CDR3 DNA: TGTGCCAGCAGCTTATCCCCTCTTCGACACAAAAGCAATCAGCCCCAGCATTTT.

By share of the sample, this clone is medium-sized. The chain uses TRBV5-6 and TRBJ1-4, with D maybe TRBD1 (5 bases). This CDR3 region has 16 residues. Germline V gives CDR1 SGHDT, CDR2 YYEEEE. The V end was cut by 1 base, the J end by 3 bases, with 13 bases between. CDR3 sequence: CASSLWGQGSNEKLFF. The CDR3 region has the DNA TGTGCCAGCAGCTTGTGGGGTCAGGGATCTAATGAAAAACTGTTTTTT.

The chain joins TRBV4-2 to TRBJ2-7; tentative D call: TRBD1 (5 bases). Deletions cut 1 base from V and 1 base from J, with 17 bases between. In germline, CDR1 is LGHNA, CDR2 YNFKEQ. This CDR3 is built from 17 residues. CDR3 bases: TGTGCCAGCAGCCAAGGGGGCCCCCGGGTCATGTCCTACGAGCAGTACTTC. Its translation is CASSQGGPRVMSYEQYF.

This sequence joins TRBV18 and TRBJ1-5; the match to TRBD1 covers 7 bases. This CDR3 is built from 15 residues. Germline V CDR1 and CDR2: KGHSH, LQKENI. V gave up 4 bases and J gave up 5 bases; unmatched junction bases: 8. In DNA, the CDR3 is TGTGCCAGCTCACGAATAGGGGGCGCTGATCAGCCCCAGCATTTT. Protein sequence: CASSRIGGADQPQHF.

The chain has TRBV5-5 and TRBJ1-2, with 8 nucleotides matching TRBD1. Germline V gives CDR1 SGHKS, CDR2 YYEKEE (reference sequence). CDR3 length: 15 residues. Losses at the gene ends were 4 bases for V and 6 bases for J; bases not matched to a gene: 11. The CDR3, as DNA: TGTGCCAGCAGCGCGCCGACAGGGGTGAGCCATGGCTACACCTTC. It translates to CASSAPTGVSHGYTF.

This clone was seen a single time. This chain uses TRBV6-6 with TRBJ1-4; D might be TRBD1 (5 bases). With 6 bases removed from V and 5 bases from J, the gap between germline ends came to 7 bases. The length of the CDR3 is 12 residues. From germline, CDR1 is MNHNY and CDR2 SVGAGI (reference sequence). The CDR3 region is CASSPGNEKLFF. CDR3 in DNA: TGTGCCAGCAGCCCAGGGAATGAAAAACTGTTTTTT.